Listed here are 31 T cell receptor beta chains from one sample, sequenced in a study of T cell responses to AZD1222 COVID-19 vaccine. The table came from immunoSEQ multiplex PCR; TCRdb's copy has only in-frame clones and leaves some out. The sample holds about 120,000 clones, around nine tenths seen once. Sequenced material: peripheral blood, taken on day 0 of AZD1222 vaccination. These receptors were obtained from an adult in good health.

This clone appeared a few times. This rearrangement joins TRBV10-3 to TRBJ2-7; TRBD2 matches 10 bases. This CDR3 is built from 16 residues. With V trimmed by 6 bases and J by 3 bases, 11 bases remained unmatched. The germline gives CDR1 ENHRY, CDR2 SYGVKD. The CDR3 is CAIREYSGRTLYEQYF. CDR3 in DNA: TGTGCCATCAGGGAATATAGCGGGAGGACCCTCTACGAGCAGTACTTC.

In DNA form, the CDR3 reads TGTGCCAGCAGCCAAGAGAAAACCGGGACAGGCTCCTATGGCTACACCTTC. Protein sequence: CASSQEKTGTGSYGYTF. The gene calls are TRBV3-1 (or the pseudogene TRBV3-2) and TRBJ1-2; the match to TRBD1 covers 8 bases. CDR3 length: 17 amino acids. Germline V gives CDR1 LGHDT, CDR2 YNNKEL (reference sequence). The trim removed 0 bases at V and 4 bases at J, leaving 10 bases unmatched.

The V and J genes are TRBV3-1 (or the pseudogene TRBV3-2) and TRBJ1-4, with 8 bases identical to TRBD1. Looked up from germline, CDR1 is LGHDT and CDR2 is YNNKEL (reference sequence). This CDR3 has 15 amino acids. The J segment lost 5 bases and the V segment lost 5 bases, leaving 7 bases of the junction unmatched. The CDR3 DNA reads as TGTGCCAGCAGCGCGGACAGGGCGCCGAATGAAAAACTGTTTTTT. This encodes CASSADRAPNEKLFF.

The chain uses TRBV27 and TRBJ2-7; 7 bases fit TRBD2. There are 16 residues in the CDR3. Germline V gene data show CDR1 as MNHEY and CDR2 as SMNVEV (reference sequence). Unmatched junction bases numbered 9, after V lost 0 bases and J lost 4 bases. DNA for the CDR3: TGTGCCAGCAGTTTATCGAGTGGGGGGGGAAATTACGAGCAGTACTTC. It yields the protein CASSLSSGGGNYEQYF.

This chain links TRBV2 with TRBJ1-5; a possible D gene is TRBD1 (5 bases). The CDR3 runs to 15 residues. Germline assignment: CDR1 SNHLY and CDR2 FYNNEI. V was trimmed by 3 bases and J by 3 bases, leaving 12 bases between them. CDR3 nucleotide sequence: TGTGCCAGCAGTGAGCAGGGTTTGATCAATCAGCCCCAGCATTTT. Its protein product is CASSEQGLINQPQHF. The full variable domain, with the rest looked up from reference TRBV2 and TRBJ1-5, is EPEVTQTPSHQVTQMGQEVILRCVPISNHLYFYWYRQILGQKVEFLVSFYNNEISEKSEIFDDQFSVERPDGSNFTLKIRSTKLEDSAMYFCASSEQGLINQPQHFGDGTRLSIL.

This chain joins TRBV12-3 or TRBV12-4 and TRBJ1-1, with TRBD1 identical over 7 bases. The CDR3 covers 12 residues. Unmatched junction bases numbered 5, after V lost 6 bases and J lost 7 bases. The CDR3, as DNA: TGTGCCAGCAGAGGACAGGCCTATGAAGCTTTCTTT. Amino acids: CASRGQAYEAFF.

The gene calls are TRBV28 and TRBJ2-2; D not certain. The CDR3 is 14 amino acids. Germline CDR1 and CDR2: MDHEN and SYDVKM. Trimming took 7 bases from V and 1 from J, leaving 10 bases between them. In nucleotides, the CDR3 is TGTGCCAGCAAAGTTCCTCAGAACACCGGGGAGCTGTTTTTT. The encoded protein is CASKVPQNTGELFF.

V and J are TRBV5-8 and TRBJ1-4; a possible D gene is TRBD1 (6 bases). Germline CDR1 SGHTS, CDR2 YDEGEE. V was shortened by 4 bases and J by 7 bases, with 23 bases between the two germline ends. CDR3 length: 17 residues. In DNA form, the CDR3 reads TGTGCCAGCAGCCCCGGAGGGTATGGGGGGCGGAGTGAAAAACTGTTTTTT. Its translation is CASSPGGYGGRSEKLFF. Supplemented by reference TRBV5-8 and TRBJ1-4, the full variable domain reads EAGVTQSPTHLIKTRGQQATLRCSPISGHTSVYWYQQALGLGLQFLLWYDEGEERNRGNFPPRFSGRQFPNYSSELNVNALELEDSALYLCASSPGGYGGRSEKLFFGSGTQLSVL.

The chain employs TRBV2 and TRBJ1-5; no firm D call. Germline-derived CDR1 and CDR2 are SNHLY and FYNNEI. V lost 6 bases and J lost 3, with 12 bases in between. This CDR3 has 14 amino acids. The DNA of the CDR3 is TGTGCCAGCAGCGATCGGGGTGTCAATCAGCCCCAGCATTTT. Its translation: CASSDRGVNQPQHF.

This chain links TRBV19 with TRBJ1-5, with a weak D call TRBD1 (6 bases). Trimming shortened V by 5 bases and J by 5 bases, and 10 bases separated the two germline ends. From germline, CDR1 is LNHDA and CDR2 SQIVND (reference sequence). This CDR3 region has 13 residues. The CDR3 DNA follows: TGTGCCAGTAGTTCTGGGGGCCATCAGCCCCAGCATTTT. This sequence encodes CASSSGGHQPQHF.

The rearrangement joins TRBV2 to TRBJ1-5; TRBD1 matches at 12 bases. Trimming at V came to 5 bases and at J to 7 bases, leaving 3 bases not matched to a gene. The CDR3 runs to 14 residues. CDR1 and CDR2 from the germline V gene are SNHLY and FYNNEI. The DNA of the CDR3 is TGTGCCAGCAGTCGGGACAGGGGGCAGCAGCCCCAGCATTTT. This gives the protein CASSRDRGQQPQHF.

V is TRBV19 and J is TRBJ1-5, with D hard to call. CDR1 is LNHDA and CDR2 is SQIVND in the germline V gene (reference sequence). V lost 8 bases and J lost 0, with 8 bases in between. The CDR3 has 13 amino acids. The CDR3 reads CASQDLSNQPQHF. The CDR3 coding sequence is TGTGCCAGTCAGGACCTTAGCAATCAGCCCCAGCATTTT.

This chain joins TRBV18 and TRBJ1-4; D not certain. The germline gives CDR1 KGHSH, CDR2 LQKENI. V was pared by 5 bases and J by 5 bases, with 9 bases between. This CDR3 is built from 13 residues. In DNA form, the CDR3 reads TGTGCCAGCTCAACGACACTGAATGAAAAACTGTTTTTT. This translates into CASSTTLNEKLFF.

The chain joins TRBV9 to TRBJ2-5, with D perhaps given as TRBD1 or TRBD2 (6 bases each). In germline, CDR1 is SGDLS, CDR2 YYNGEE. The CDR3 has 15 residues. V lost 0 bases and J lost 5, with 14 bases in between. The CDR3 DNA reads as TGTGCCAGCAGCGTAGATCGGGGGCAGGGGGAGACCCAGTACTTC. Translated: CASSVDRGQGETQYF.

The chain links TRBV21-1 to TRBJ2-5; the table's D call TRBD2 went unverified against the DNA. TRBV21-1 is given as a pseudogene. The length of the CDR3 is 11 residues. The CDR3 sequence is CASSIKETQYF. DNA for the CDR3: TGTGCCAGCAGCATTAAAGAGACCCAGTACTTC.

The chain carries TRBV2 and TRBJ1-1; D remains ambiguous. From germline, CDR1 is SNHLY and CDR2 FYNNEI. The CDR3 extends over 14 amino acids. V was pared by 1 base and J by 6 bases, with 12 bases between. The CDR3 coding sequence is TGTGCCAGCAGTGAAGTAGACTGGAGTCCTGAAGCTTTCTTT. Its protein is CASSEVDWSPEAFF. The complete variable domain, with remaining parts taken from reference TRBV2 and TRBJ1-1, reads EPEVTQTPSHQVTQMGQEVILRCVPISNHLYFYWYRQILGQKVEFLVSFYNNEISEKSEIFDDQFSVERPDGSNFTLKIRSTKLEDSAMYFCASSEVDWSPEAFFGQGTRLTVV.

This clone was seen a few times. This chain connects TRBV12-3 or TRBV12-4 to TRBJ2-3; D ambiguous. The CDR3 sequence is 13 residues long. The V gene lost 0 bases and the J gene lost 5 bases, with 6 bases spanning the gap. The DNA for the CDR3 is TGTGCCAGCAGTTTAGCGGCGTTAGATACGCAGTATTTT. Translation gives CASSLAALDTQYF.

The chain carries TRBV6-2 or TRBV6-3 and TRBJ2-3, with 7 bases aligning to TRBD2. Per the germline V gene, CDR1 is MNHEY and CDR2 is SVGEGT. The CDR3 runs 16 residues. Trimming cost V 2 bases and J 4 bases; bases outside gene matches: 9. Here the CDR3 DNA reads TGTGCCAGCAGTTACGGGAGCGGGGCCCGTCCAGATACGCAGTATTTT. Translated: CASSYGSGARPDTQYF.

The gene calls are TRBV11-1 and TRBJ2-5, with 9 bases fitting TRBD2. CDR1 and CDR2 from the germline V gene are SGHAT and FQDESV (reference sequence). V shed 5 bases and J 3 bases; nucleotides not matched to a gene: 7. This CDR3 spans 15 amino acids. CDR3 DNA: TGTGCCAGCAGCACAGGGACTAGCCTCAAAGAGACCCAGTACTTC. Amino acid sequence: CASSTGTSLKETQYF.

This clone was found once. The rearrangement joins TRBV5-8 to TRBJ2-7, with 9 bases matching TRBD1. The germline V gene encodes CDR1 SGHTS and CDR2 YDEGEE. CDR3 length: 17 residues. V trimming: 2 bases; J trimming: 5 bases; junction bases outside the gene matches: 14. CDR3 in amino acids: CASSLTYRGLILHEQYF. CDR3 nucleotides: TGTGCCAGCAGCTTAACCTACAGGGGGCTAATCCTTCACGAGCAGTACTTC.

This chain connects TRBV13 to TRBJ2-2; 7 nucleotides agree with TRBD2. The CDR3 is made up of 14 amino acids. Germline CDR1 reads PRHDT; CDR2 reads FYEKMQ (reference sequence). V shed 5 bases, J shed 6 bases, and the junction held 6 bases outside the gene matches. In nucleotides, the CDR3 is TGTGCCAGCAGCCCCCTGACTAGCCCCGGGGAGCTGTTTTTT. This sequence encodes CASSPLTSPGELFF.

CDR3 bases: TGTGCCAGCAGTAGGGTAACAGGGCAATCCAATCAGCCCCAGCATTTT. Translating gives CASSRVTGQSNQPQHF. The chain joins TRBV2 to TRBJ1-5; possible D gene TRBD1, 6 bases. Germline CDR1 and CDR2: SNHLY and FYNNEI. V was trimmed by 5 bases and J by 3 bases, leaving 17 bases between them. This CDR3 has 16 amino acids.

The chain carries TRBV6-1 and TRBJ1-1; D may be TRBD1 (5 bases). There are 14 residues in the CDR3. V lost 3 bases and J lost 5, with 13 bases in between. Germline CDR1 MNHNS, CDR2 SASEGT. The chain's CDR3 is CASSDGQGGTEAFF. The CDR3 DNA is TGTGCCAGCAGTGATGGCCAGGGAGGAACTGAAGCTTTCTTT.

The rearrangement uses TRBV11-2 and TRBJ2-1; D perhaps matches TRBD1 (5 bases). Germline lookup yields CDR1 SGHAT and CDR2 FQNNGV. This CDR3 spans 15 amino acids. Trimming removed 5 bases at V and 1 base at J, with 12 bases between. For the CDR3, the DNA is TGTGCCAGCAGCGAGACAGTTGGGTCCTACAATGAGCAGTTCTTC. Amino acids: CASSETVGSYNEQFF.

V gene TRBV28 combines with J gene TRBJ1-2; 9 nucleotides align to TRBD1. This CDR3 comprises 16 residues. Germline CDR1 and CDR2: MDHEN and SYDVKM. V was pared by 5 bases and J by 8 bases, with 15 bases of the junction left unmatched. The CDR3 DNA is TGTGCCAGCAGTCCCCTTGGGACAGGGAAAAGGAACGGCTACACCTTC. Translation: CASSPLGTGKRNGYTF.

This chain connects TRBV30 to TRBJ1-4, with 11 bases that match TRBD1. Germline-derived CDR1 and CDR2 are GTSNPN and SVGIG (reference sequence). Trimming at V came to 8 bases and at J to 8 bases, leaving 7 bases not matched to a gene. The CDR3 runs to 13 residues. CDR3 coding DNA: TGTGCCATCACGGGACAGGGGGTCGAAAAACTGTTTTTT. Translated, it gives CAITGQGVEKLFF.

The V and J genes are TRBV10-2 and TRBJ1-6; weak D call: TRBD1 (6 bases). With 3 bases removed from V and 5 bases from J, the gap between germline ends came to 11 bases. The CDR3 has 15 residues. Germline values: CDR1 WSHSY, CDR2 SAAADI. Here the CDR3 reads CASSEGGRDNSPLHF. In DNA form, the CDR3 reads TGCGCCAGCAGTGAAGGGGGGCGCGATAATTCACCCCTCCACTTT.

This clone has a single count. The V and J genes are TRBV5-1 and TRBJ2-7; 7 bases align to TRBD2. Germline CDR1 and CDR2: SGHRS and YFSETQ. The CDR3 extends over 15 amino acids. After removal of 0 bases from V and 2 bases from J, the junction contained 5 bases not matched to a gene. CDR3 region: CASSLDLAATYEQYF. Written as DNA, the CDR3 is TGCGCCAGCAGCTTGGACCTAGCGGCAACCTACGAGCAGTACTTC.

The gene calls are TRBV5-1 and TRBJ2-7; a possible D gene is TRBD1 (6 bases). The CDR3 runs 15 residues. Germline V gives CDR1 SGHRS, CDR2 YFSETQ. The V and J ends lost 4 bases and 0 bases respectively, with 14 bases between them. CDR3 loop: CASSPDSTTSYEQYF. The CDR3 DNA is TGCGCCAGCAGCCCGGACAGCACCACCTCCTACGAGCAGTACTTC.

The chain carries TRBV6-5 and TRBJ1-1; 7 bases fit TRBD1. V shed 5 bases and J 3 bases; nucleotides not matched to a gene: 9. The CDR3 extends over 15 amino acids. The germline V gene has CDR1 MNHEY and CDR2 SVGAGI. CDR3 DNA: TGTGCCAGCAGTCGACAGGGATTATTATACACTGAAGCTTTCTTT. Translating it yields CASSRQGLLYTEAFF.

The genes are TRBV7-9 and TRBJ1-2; D ambiguous. The germline gives CDR1 SEHNR, CDR2 FQNEAQ (reference sequence). The CDR3 consists of 12 residues. V lost 2 bases to trimming and J lost 4 bases, with 5 bases between them. The chain's CDR3 is CASSLNSYGYTF. The CDR3 DNA follows: TGTGCCAGCAGCTTAAATAGCTATGGCTACACCTTC.